This TCR beta chain stems from a study of cytomegalovirus exposure and HLA in healthy donors. General study results and limits: Later analysis identified a missense DCLRE1C variant that was linked to TCR beta V- and J-gene trimming. Sequencing had likely introduced a cluster of highly shared sequence variants as an artifact. Reports indicated that the classifier achieved high specificity and sensitivity in diagnosing cytomegalovirus status. The only immune exposure information that was available was CMV serostatus.

V shed 4 bases and J shed 1 base, with 8 bases lying between them. Germline CDR1 is LNHDA and CDR2 is SQIVND (reference sequence). The CDR3 runs to 14 residues. Researchers ran the PCR with 60 Vbeta and 13 Jbeta primers. TCRdb keeps only in-frame clones here, not all; method: immunoSEQ multiplex PCR. Reported are 130,000 to 150,000 clones; the ten largest clones contain 0.96%. Of note for this clone: Its antigen is not known.

The chain recombines TRBV19 with TRBJ1-5; D unresolved. The sequence derives from a male donor in good health and CMV-seronegative. Sample: PBMCs. CDR3 DNA sequence: TGTGCCAGTAGTACCACAGAGAGCAATCAGCCCCAGCATTTT. Translation gives CASSTTESNQPQHF.